The T cell receptor beta chain described here comes from a study of cytotoxic CD8 clonotypes in ibrutinib-treated CLL. Findings of the study overall: Clonality climbed at ibrutinib response, then dropped toward baseline at progression.

Data came from immunoSEQ multiplex PCR; TCRdb stores just in-frame clones and leaves some out. Here the sample spans some 200,000 clones, around 75% being singletons. Concerning this clone itself: Its antigen is still unknown.

V dropped 3 bases and J dropped 5 bases, with 12 bases sitting between them. Germline loops: CDR1 SEHNR, CDR2 FQNEAQ (reference sequence). The CDR3 has 14 amino acids. The chain joins TRBV7-9 to TRBJ2-3; D could derive from TRBD1 or TRBD2 (5 bases each). Sequencing was performed on PBMCs, taken after 12 months of ibrutinib treatment. The origin of this receptor is a human donor with chronic lymphocytic leukemia. CDR3 bases: TGTGCCAGCAGCTTTGGGGGTTTTGGAGATACGCAGTATTTT. Its translation is CASSFGGFGDTQYF.